These 22 T cell receptor beta chains share one sample of origin, sequenced in a study of cytomegalovirus exposure and HLA in healthy donors. A multiplex PCR was run with 60 Vbeta primers and 13 Jbeta primers. This table comes from immunoSEQ multiplex PCR, and its TCRdb copy is limited to in-frame clones, with some not included. The repertoire includes 140,000 to 150,000 clones, about 72% of them detected once, and around 2.2% sits in the top ten. The sample was PBMCs. These receptors were collected from a middle-aged man in good health and CMV-seronegative.

This chain links TRBV28 with TRBJ1-5; D unresolved. The CDR3 is 14 amino acids. Between the trimmed V and J ends, which lost 2 bases and 7 bases, there was a span of 12 bases. Looked up from germline, CDR1 is MDHEN and CDR2 is SYDVKM. The CDR3 region is CASSLAPPRQPQHF. DNA for the CDR3: TGTGCCAGCAGTTTAGCCCCCCCGCGGCAGCCCCAGCATTTT.

This clone has a handful of counts. The chain joins TRBV5-6 to TRBJ2-1; TRBD2 agrees at 11 bases. Unmatched junction bases numbered 5, after V lost 3 bases and J lost 3 bases. The germline CDR1 and CDR2 sequences are SGHDT and YYEEEE. This CDR3 is 16 amino acids long. The CDR3 DNA follows: TGTGCCAGCAGCTGGGGGACTAGCGGCTTCTACAATGAGCAGTTCTTC. Its translation: CASSWGTSGFYNEQFF.

The CDR3 nucleotides read TGTGCCAGCAGTTGGACAGGGAGTGGGTACGAGCAGTACTTC. Protein: CASSWTGSGYEQYF. The V gene is TRBV27, the J gene TRBJ2-7, with 8 bases that match TRBD1. The CDR3 covers 14 residues. V shed 4 bases, J shed 4 bases, and the junction held 6 bases outside the gene matches. Germline loops: CDR1 MNHEY, CDR2 SMNVEV (reference sequence).

The chain employs TRBV5-1 and TRBJ2-7, with 7 bases that match TRBD1. The CDR3 has 14 amino acids. Germline V gives CDR1 SGHRS, CDR2 YFSETQ. The V and J ends lost 0 bases and 3 bases, in that order; junction bases with no gene match: 3. The CDR3 is CASSLGDRFYEQYF. In DNA, the CDR3 is TGCGCCAGCAGCTTGGGGGACAGATTCTACGAGCAGTACTTC. Full variable domain (remainder filled in from reference TRBV5-1 and TRBJ2-7): KAGVTQTPRYLIKTRGQQVTLSCSPISGHRSVSWYQQTPGQGLQFLFEYFSETQRNKGNFPGRFSGRQFSNSRSEMNVSTLELGDSALYLCASSLGDRFYEQYFGPGTRLTVT.

The sample holds a few counts of this clone. The chain joins TRBV27 to TRBJ2-7; 8 bases match TRBD1. CDR3 length: 16 residues. With 0 bases clipped from V and 2 bases from J, the junction kept 6 bases outside the gene matches. Germline CDR1 reads MNHEY; CDR2 reads SMNVEV (reference sequence). The CDR3 sequence is CASSLSGQGVPYEQYF. The CDR3 DNA sequence: TGTGCCAGCAGTTTATCAGGACAGGGAGTGCCCTACGAGCAGTACTTC.

V gene TRBV27 combines with J gene TRBJ2-1, with 12 bases matching TRBD2. This CDR3 has 17 residues. V lost 5 bases, J lost 10 bases, and 15 bases stayed unmatched. CDR1 is MNHEY, CDR2 SMNVEV, per germline (reference sequence). The CDR3 loop reads CASSQRTSGVLTMEQFF. The CDR3 DNA follows: TGTGCCAGCAGTCAAAGGACTAGCGGGGTCCTTACGATGGAGCAGTTCTTC.

The rearrangement links TRBV19 to TRBJ2-2; tentative D call: TRBD1 (6 bases). CDR1 and CDR2 (germline): LNHDA, SQIVND (reference sequence). Trimming took 3 bases from V and 6 from J, leaving 8 bases between them. This CDR3 is built from 13 residues. CDR3 residues: CASSIAGAGELFF. In nucleotides, the CDR3 is TGTGCCAGTAGTATCGCAGGGGCCGGGGAGCTGTTTTTT.

The chain joins TRBV6-5 to TRBJ1-1; D is possibly TRBD1 (6 bases). Trimming took 6 bases from V and 4 from J, leaving 15 bases between them. This CDR3 contains 14 residues. Germline loops: CDR1 MNHEY, CDR2 SVGAGI. CDR3 in amino acids: CASRTGQSATEAFF. For the CDR3, the DNA is TGTGCCAGCAGAACAGGGCAGTCGGCCACTGAAGCTTTCTTT.

The chain uses TRBV7-6 and TRBJ2-1, with 11 bases aligning to TRBD2. The CDR3 has 16 amino acids. V shed 4 bases, J shed 6 bases, and the junction held 8 bases outside the gene matches. Germline V gives CDR1 SGHVS, CDR2 FNYEAQ. The CDR3 is CASSSLIAGGPNEQFF. CDR3 coding DNA: TGTGCCAGCAGCTCCCTAATAGCGGGGGGGCCCAATGAGCAGTTCTTC.

As to this clone: A junction boundary mismatches the germline segment, possibly from a read error. The chain carries TRBV5-7 and TRBJ1-6, with TRBD1 identical over 8 bases. TRBV5-7 is an ORF, with its function uncertain. The CDR3 is 16 amino acids. CDR3 sequence: CASSRNRDRLYSPLNF. The CDR3 bases are TGTGCCAGCAGTCGTAACCGGGACAGGCTTTATTCACCCCTCAACTTT.

The CDR3 sequence is CASSLGVSYEQYF. CDR3 DNA: TGCGCCAGCAGCTTAGGGGTCTCCTACGAGCAGTACTTC. The chain uses TRBV5-1 and TRBJ2-7; D might be TRBD1 (5 bases). Germline lookup yields CDR1 SGHRS and CDR2 YFSETQ. The CDR3 covers 13 residues. Trimming pared 2 bases from V and 0 bases from J, leaving 6 bases between.

This clone has more than one count but fewer than ten. The junction does not match germline at one end; this may be a read error. The rearrangement links TRBV7-2 to TRBJ1-5, with D hard to call. CDR1 is SGHTA, CDR2 FQGNSA, per germline. This CDR3 comprises 13 residues. The CDR3 nucleotides read TGTGCCAGCAGCTTAAGTTCGGGTCAGCCCCAGAATTTT. Residues: CASSLSSGQPQNF.

V and J are TRBV9 and TRBJ2-3; 10 positions match TRBD1. There are 16 residues in the CDR3. The V and J ends lost 1 base and 3 bases, in that order; junction bases with no gene match: 5. Germline CDR1 is SGDLS and CDR2 is YYNGEE. CDR3 DNA: TGTGCCAGCAGCGTAAGAGGACAGGGGGTTACAGATACGCAGTATTTT. This encodes CASSVRGQGVTDTQYF.

The chain employs TRBV2 and TRBJ2-3; 9 bases are a match to TRBD2. Germline CDR1 reads SNHLY; CDR2 reads FYNNEI. The CDR3 covers 16 residues. V shed 4 bases, J shed 2 bases, and the junction held 7 bases outside the gene matches. The CDR3 DNA reads as TGTGCCAGCAGTGTAAACAGCGGGAGGTCCACAGATACGCAGTATTTT. Protein sequence: CASSVNSGRSTDTQYF.

The CDR3 bases are TGTGCCAGCAGTCCGAGACAGGGCAACACTGAAGCTTTCTTT. It encodes CASSPRQGNTEAFF. The chain carries TRBV27 and TRBJ1-1; 7 bases agree with TRBD1. The CDR3 extends over 14 amino acids. With 5 bases clipped from V and 2 bases from J, the junction kept 5 bases outside the gene matches. Per germline, CDR1 MNHEY and CDR2 SMNVEV (reference sequence).

The chain carries TRBV5-1 and TRBJ1-2; 7 bases are shared with TRBD1. The germline V gene encodes CDR1 SGHRS and CDR2 YFSETQ. This CDR3 is 13 amino acids long. Unmatched junction bases numbered 4, after V lost 5 bases and J lost 3 bases. The DNA for the CDR3 is TGCGCCAGCAGATATGGACAGGACTATGGCTACACCTTC. This encodes CASRYGQDYGYTF.

A few counts support this clone. This chain joins TRBV11-2 and TRBJ2-3; the D is unclear. V was trimmed by 5 bases and J by 2 bases, leaving 14 bases between them. This CDR3 comprises 15 residues. Germline V gives CDR1 SGHAT, CDR2 FQNNGV. CDR3 region: CASSPSGFNTDTQYF. The CDR3 DNA reads TGTGCCAGCAGCCCGTCAGGATTCAACACAGATACGCAGTATTTT.

The V gene is TRBV5-4, the J gene TRBJ2-1, with 7 nucleotides matching TRBD1. V gave up 7 bases and J gave up 7 bases; unmatched junction bases: 2. The CDR3 spans 11 residues. Germline V gives CDR1 SGHNT, CDR2 YYREEE (reference sequence). The CDR3 reads CASAGGNEQFF. The CDR3 DNA sequence: TGTGCCAGCGCAGGGGGAAATGAGCAGTTCTTC.

A few counts support this clone. The chain is built from TRBV11-3 and TRBJ2-5, with D hard to call. This CDR3 comprises 13 residues. The V gene's germline CDR1 is SGHNT and CDR2 YENEEA. Between the trimmed V and J ends, which lost 2 bases and 2 bases, there was a span of 6 bases. The CDR3 DNA reads as TGTGCCAGCAGCTTAAACAGACAAGAGACCCAGTACTTC. Its translation: CASSLNRQETQYF.

The chain is built from TRBV7-9 and TRBJ2-5, with D tentatively TRBD1 (6 bases). The CDR3 runs 14 residues. V was pared by 4 bases and J by 1 base, with 10 bases between. The V gene's germline CDR1 is SEHNR and CDR2 FQNEAQ (reference sequence). CDR3 nucleotide sequence: TGTGCCAGCAGCTCCGGACAGAGCCAAGAGACCCAGTACTTC. Its translation: CASSSGQSQETQYF.

The V call is TRBV4-3, the J call TRBJ2-5, with 7 positions matching TRBD1. After removal of 4 bases from V and 5 bases from J, the junction contained 10 bases not matched to a gene. The germline V gene encodes CDR1 LGHNA and CDR2 YSLEER. CDR3 length equals 15 residues. This CDR3 reads CASSRDTDRLETQYF. DNA for the CDR3: TGCGCCAGCAGCCGGGATACGGACAGGCTGGAGACCCAGTACTTC.

V usage is TRBV13 and J usage is TRBJ2-5; no firm D call. CDR1 is PRHDT and CDR2 is FYEKMQ in the germline V gene (reference sequence). V was cut by 5 bases and J by 3 bases, with 10 bases left in between. The length of the CDR3 is 13 residues. CDR3 nucleotides: TGTGCCAGCAGCCCCGTGGCTGAAGAGACCCAGTACTTC. This sequence encodes CASSPVAEETQYF.